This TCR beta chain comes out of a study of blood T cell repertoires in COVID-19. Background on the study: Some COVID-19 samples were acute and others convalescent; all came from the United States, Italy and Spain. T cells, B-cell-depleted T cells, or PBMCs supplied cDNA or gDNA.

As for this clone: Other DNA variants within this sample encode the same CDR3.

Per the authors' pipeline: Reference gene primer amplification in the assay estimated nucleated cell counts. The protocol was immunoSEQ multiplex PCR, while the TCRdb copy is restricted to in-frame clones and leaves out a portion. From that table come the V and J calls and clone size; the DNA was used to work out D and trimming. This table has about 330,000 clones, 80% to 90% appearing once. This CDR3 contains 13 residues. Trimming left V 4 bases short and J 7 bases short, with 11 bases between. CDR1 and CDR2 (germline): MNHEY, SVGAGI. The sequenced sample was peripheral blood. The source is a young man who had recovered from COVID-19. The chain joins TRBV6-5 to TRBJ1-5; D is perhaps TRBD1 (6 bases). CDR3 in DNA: TGTGCCAGCAGTTTCGACAGGAACCAGCCCCAGCATTTT. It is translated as CASSFDRNQPQHF.